The 32 T cell receptor beta chains listed next were all sequenced from one sample in a study of T-cell memory formation after mild COVID-19. TCRdb independently ran MiXCR on the 5' RACE reads; one entry per CDR3 protein. The profile covers around 390,000 distinct CDR3 sequences, with about 16% appearing a single time and about a fifth taken by the ten largest. Sequencing was carried out using PBMCs or a T cell subset sorted from them (not recorded which). These receptors originate from a man between 18 and 35 years old who had mild COVID-19 (a few samples of this study predate the infection). Cell type and time point are not known.

This clonotype has a handful of counts. The chain has TRBV3-1 and TRBJ1-5, with D possibly being TRBD1 (6 bases). In germline, CDR1 is LGHDT, CDR2 YNNKEL (reference sequence). This CDR3 has 14 amino acids. V dropped 3 bases and J dropped 5 bases, with 11 bases sitting between them. The CDR3 DNA follows: TGTGCCAGCAGCCAGCAGGGGTCAGATCAGCCCCAGCATTTT. Residues: CASSQQGSDQPQHF.

This clonotype has only a few counts. The chain employs TRBV5-1 and TRBJ2-3; D is unclear. Germline V gives CDR1 SGHRS, CDR2 YFSETQ. Trimming shortened V by 2 bases and J by 2 bases, and 9 bases separated the two germline ends. There are 14 residues in the CDR3. The CDR3 DNA sequence: TGCGCCAGCAGCTTCGCTGGGGACACAGATACGCAGTATTTT. This translates into CASSFAGDTDTQYF.

This clonotype has only a few counts. This rearrangement joins TRBV15 to TRBJ2-3; a weak D match, TRBD2 (5 bases). Trimming left V 0 bases short and J 2 bases short, with 18 bases between. CDR1 and CDR2 (germline): LNHNV, YYDKDF (reference sequence). The CDR3 contains 18 residues. As DNA, the CDR3 is TGTGCCACCAGCAGAGACGCCGGTTCTAGCCTCTACACAGATACGCAGTATTTT. This codes for CATSRDAGSSLYTDTQYF.

This clonotype has a handful of counts. The chain carries TRBV7-9 and TRBJ2-3, with a weak D call TRBD2 (5 bases). In germline, CDR1 is SEHNR, CDR2 FQNEAQ (reference sequence). The CDR3 spans 12 residues. Trimming removed 5 bases from V and 8 bases from J, with 11 bases in between. The CDR3: CASSGRGSTQYF. Written as DNA, the CDR3 is TGTGCCAGCAGCGGCCGGGGATCTACGCAGTATTTT.

The chain employs TRBV6-2 or TRBV6-3 and TRBJ2-1; 7 bases agree with TRBD2. This CDR3 has 14 amino acids. Looked up from germline, CDR1 is MNHEY and CDR2 is SVGEGT. V trimming: 2 bases; J trimming: 10 bases; junction bases outside the gene matches: 8. The CDR3: CASSYGTISGEQFF. For the CDR3, the DNA is TGTGCCAGCAGTTACGGGACTATAAGCGGGGAGCAGTTCTTC.

The rearrangement uses TRBV10-3 and TRBJ2-1, with 7 bases aligning to TRBD1. This CDR3 comprises 13 residues. The germline CDR1 and CDR2 sequences are ENHRY and SYGVKD. The V segment lost 2 bases and the J segment 10 bases; nucleotides outside the gene matches: 5. CDR3 protein: CAISEGDRDEQFF. The DNA of the CDR3 is TGTGCCATCAGTGAGGGCGACAGGGACGAGCAGTTCTTC.

The chain joins TRBV5-5 to TRBJ2-5; D is unclear. CDR3 size: 12 residues. Trimming took 3 bases from V and 5 from J, leaving 8 bases between them. Per the germline V gene, CDR1 is SGHKS and CDR2 is YYEKEE (reference sequence). The CDR3 protein is CASSSFRETQYF. The DNA for the CDR3 is TGTGCCAGCAGCTCCTTTCGGGAGACCCAGTACTTC.

The CDR3, as DNA: TGTGCCAGCAGTCCCTCGTATCGTAGCACCATATATTTT. Translating it yields CASSPSYRSTIYF. This chain links TRBV12-3 or TRBV12-4 with TRBJ1-3; D gene uncertain. This CDR3 comprises 13 residues. Trimming took off 5 bases at V and 9 bases at J, with 14 bases between the two ends.

The chain carries TRBV4-2 and TRBJ1-1; 10 positions match TRBD1. J gave up 5 bases and V 1 base, and 4 bases lay outside the gene matches. CDR3 length: 15 residues. Germline loops: CDR1 LGHNA, CDR2 YNFKEQ. CDR3 bases: TGTGCCAGCAGCCAAGGGGACAGGGGTTCTACTGAAGCTTTCTTT. Translation: CASSQGDRGSTEAFF.

This clonotype was detected once. This chain joins TRBV7-2 and TRBJ1-6; no clear D gene. The germline V gene has CDR1 SGHTA and CDR2 FQGNSA. This CDR3 is built from 14 residues. Between the trimmed V and J ends, which lost 6 bases and 6 bases, there was a span of 12 bases. The CDR3 here is CASRTGSFNSPLHF. In nucleotides, the CDR3 is TGTGCCAGCAGGACCGGGAGTTTTAATTCACCCCTCCACTTT.

Only a few counts were recorded for this clonotype. V gene TRBV5-4 combines with J gene TRBJ2-7; maybe TRBD1 (6 bases). Germline CDR1 SGHNT, CDR2 YYREEE (reference sequence). V was clipped by 4 bases and J by 0 bases, with 17 bases between them. CDR3 length: 16 amino acids. In DNA, the CDR3 is TGTGCCAGCAGCGGAAAACAGGGACCGAGCTCCTACGAGCAGTACTTC. Protein: CASSGKQGPSSYEQYF.

This chain's CDR3 is CASSLGQGSNNSPLHF. The CDR3 DNA sequence: TGCGCCAGCAGCTTGGGACAGGGGTCAAATAATTCACCCCTCCACTTT. The V call is TRBV5-1, the J call TRBJ1-6, with 8 nucleotides matching TRBD1. The CDR3 runs 16 residues. Germline CDR1 SGHRS, CDR2 YFSETQ. The junction had 4 bases not matched to a gene; V was cut back by 0 bases and J by 5 bases.

The chain links TRBV6-2 or TRBV6-3 to TRBJ2-1, with 7 bases lining up with TRBD2. CDR1 and CDR2 from the germline V gene are MNHEY and SVGEGT. The CDR3 length is 15 residues. Trimming removed 8 bases from V and 5 bases from J; junction bases left unmatched: 12. The CDR3: CASSLRGSLHNEQFF. CDR3 coding DNA: TGTGCCAGCTCCCTGCGGGGGAGCCTCCACAATGAGCAGTTCTTC.

The chain recombines TRBV2 with TRBJ1-5; 8 bases align to TRBD1. From germline, CDR1 is SNHLY and CDR2 FYNNEI. Germline trimming cut 4 bases from V and 8 bases from J; bases unmatched to any gene: 7. The CDR3 has 14 residues. CDR3 sequence reads: CASSVDRASEPQHF. The CDR3 DNA reads as TGTGCCAGCAGTGTGGACAGGGCCTCCGAGCCCCAGCATTTT.

This clonotype was detected ten times or more. The chain is built from TRBV4-2 and TRBJ2-2, with 8 positions matching TRBD2. The CDR3 runs 16 residues. The trim removed 0 bases at V and 4 bases at J, leaving 4 bases unmatched. The germline CDR1 and CDR2 sequences are LGHNA and YNFKEQ. The CDR3 loop is CASSQDPGGATGELFF. CDR3 sequence (DNA): TGTGCCAGCAGCCAAGATCCGGGGGGGGCCACCGGGGAGCTGTTTTTT.

This clonotype has a handful of counts. The chain links TRBV5-1 to TRBJ2-5; D is perhaps TRBD2 (6 bases). This CDR3 contains 16 residues. Looked up from germline, CDR1 is SGHRS and CDR2 is YFSETQ. V was trimmed by 1 base and J by 2 bases, leaving 15 bases between them. CDR3 sequence: CASSLSVAGNQETQYF. The CDR3 nucleotides are TGCGCCAGCAGCTTGTCGGTCGCGGGAAATCAAGAGACCCAGTACTTC.

Only a few counts were recorded for this clonotype. The chain links TRBV28 to TRBJ1-1; D gene unclear. V lost 5 bases and J lost 1, with 14 bases in between. The CDR3 is made up of 15 amino acids. CDR1 and CDR2 from the germline V gene are MDHEN and SYDVKM. The CDR3 reads CASSRREEENTEAFF. The CDR3 coding sequence is TGTGCCAGCAGTAGGCGGGAGGAGGAGAACACTGAAGCTTTCTTT.

The gene calls are TRBV4-3 and TRBJ1-3; D remains unclear. The CDR3 length is 15 residues. Germline CDR1 reads LGHNA; CDR2 reads YSLEER. V was pared by 0 bases and J by 1 base, with 7 bases between. The CDR3 coding sequence is TGCGCCAGCAGCCAAGATTCGGGGTCTGGAAACACCATATATTTT. Translation gives CASSQDSGSGNTIYF.

V gene TRBV19 combines with J gene TRBJ2-7; D not resolved. The CDR3 runs 12 residues. V was trimmed by 4 bases and J by 10 bases, leaving 14 bases between them. Germline CDR1 is LNHDA and CDR2 is SQIVND (reference sequence). In DNA form, the CDR3 reads TGTGCCAGTAGTAGTTCCCAGCCACCTCAGTACTTC. It encodes CASSSSQPPQYF.

The gene calls are TRBV18 and TRBJ2-7; a possible D gene is TRBD2 (7 bases). The germline gives CDR1 KGHSH, CDR2 LQKENI. Trimming left V 1 base short and J 2 bases short, with 9 bases between. The CDR3 has 14 amino acids. The CDR3 DNA sequence: TGTGCCAGCTCACCACAGCGGGACACCTACGAGCAGTACTTC. It yields the protein CASSPQRDTYEQYF.

This chain uses TRBV6-4 with TRBJ2-3; 7 bases fit TRBD2. Per germline, CDR1 MRHNA and CDR2 SNTAGT. CDR3 length: 17 residues. The V gene end was trimmed by 0 bases and the J gene end by 6 bases; junction bases not matched to a gene: 12. In nucleotides, the CDR3 is TGTGCCAGCAGTGACTCGAGGACTGCGGGGGAGACGGATACGCAGTATTTT. Amino acid sequence: CASSDSRTAGETDTQYF.

The chain employs TRBV12-3 or TRBV12-4 and TRBJ2-3, with a tentative D call TRBD2 (7 bases). Trimming cost V 6 bases and J 7 bases, with 17 bases left between them. This CDR3 contains 14 residues. CDR3 protein: CASSRAGGANTQYF. Here the CDR3 DNA reads TGTGCCAGCAGCCGCGCTGGGGGGGCCAATACGCAGTATTTT.

The V gene is TRBV6-2 or TRBV6-3, the J gene TRBJ2-7; D gene uncertain. CDR3 length equals 14 residues. The V end was cut by 5 bases, the J end by 3 bases, with 14 bases between. Germline V gene lookup returns CDR1 MNHEY and CDR2 SVGEGT. CDR3 nucleotide sequence: TGTGCCAGCAGTCAAAATCCTCTGAACTACGAGCAGTACGTC. The encoded protein is CASSQNPLNYEQYV.

This clonotype was seen many times. V gene TRBV5-4 combines with J gene TRBJ2-1; either TRBD1 or TRBD2 may fit D (6 bases each). The CDR3 runs 15 residues. V was clipped by 5 bases and J by 1 base, with 13 bases between them. Germline loops: CDR1 SGHNT, CDR2 YYREEE (reference sequence). The CDR3 coding sequence is TGTGCCAGCAGGAGGGGGGCCAGTTCCTACAATGAGCAGTTCTTC. The encoded protein is CASRRGASSYNEQFF.

This rearrangement joins TRBV20-1 to TRBJ2-1; 10 bases match TRBD2. The CDR3 contains 16 residues. The V segment lost 6 bases and the J segment 0 bases; nucleotides outside the gene matches: 8. The germline CDR1 and CDR2 sequences are DFQATT and SNEGSKA (reference sequence). The CDR3 coding sequence is TGCAGTGCGGGTAGCGGGGGGCCGTTCTCCTACAATGAGCAGTTCTTC. It translates to CSAGSGGPFSYNEQFF.

The chain has TRBV19 and TRBJ1-6; D unresolved. Germline V gene lookup returns CDR1 LNHDA and CDR2 SQIVND (reference sequence). The CDR3 consists of 15 residues. With 4 bases removed from V and 2 bases from J, the gap between germline ends came to 9 bases. CDR3: CASSTTGTYNSPLHF. CDR3 sequence (DNA): TGTGCCAGTAGTACCACCGGGACCTATAATTCACCCCTCCACTTT.

The rearrangement uses TRBV11-3 and TRBJ2-5; weak D call: TRBD2 (5 bases). The CDR3 consists of 13 residues. Germline-derived CDR1 and CDR2 are SGHNT and YENEEA. V lost 3 bases and J 7 bases, leaving 12 bases between the germline ends. CDR3 protein: CASSFTGVGTQYF. CDR3 nucleotide sequence: TGTGCCAGCAGCTTTACCGGGGTGGGGACCCAGTACTTC.

V usage is TRBV24-1 and J usage is TRBJ1-2; D is perhaps TRBD1 (5 bases). Germline CDR1 and CDR2: KGHDR and SFDVKD. V was clipped by 12 bases and J by 6 bases, with 16 bases between them. The CDR3 has 12 amino acids. The DNA for the CDR3 is TGTGCCGCCTCGAAGAGGGGAAATGGCTACACCTTC. It yields the protein CAASKRGNGYTF.

V gene TRBV24-1 combines with J gene TRBJ1-4, with TRBD1 identical over 9 bases. Per germline, CDR1 KGHDR and CDR2 SFDVKD. J gave up 6 bases and V 4 bases, and 5 bases lay outside the gene matches. The CDR3 consists of 15 residues. This chain's CDR3 is CATSDPGQGYEKLFF. DNA of the CDR3: TGTGCCACCAGTGACCCGGGACAGGGCTATGAAAAACTGTTTTTT.

V gene TRBV27 combines with J gene TRBJ2-5; tentative D call: TRBD1 (6 bases). Trimming took 4 bases from V and 5 from J, leaving 14 bases between them. Germline V gives CDR1 MNHEY, CDR2 SMNVEV (reference sequence). The CDR3 is made up of 14 amino acids. DNA for the CDR3: TGTGCCAGCAGTTATGCAGGGGCAGTGGAGACCCAGTACTTC. Translated: CASSYAGAVETQYF.

The chain couples TRBV14 to TRBJ2-1; 14 positions agree with TRBD2. This CDR3 region has 16 residues. Germline loops: CDR1 SGHDN, CDR2 FVKESK. The ends lost 4 bases at V and 4 bases at J; junction bases unmatched: 3. The CDR3 region is CASSPGLAGEYNEQFF. CDR3 coding DNA: TGTGCCAGCAGCCCGGGACTAGCGGGGGAGTACAATGAGCAGTTCTTC.

This clonotype was picked up a small number of times. V gene TRBV5-1 combines with J gene TRBJ1-1, with 11 bases matching TRBD1. J gave up 8 bases and V 4 bases, and 7 bases lay outside the gene matches. Germline lookup yields CDR1 SGHRS and CDR2 YFSETQ. The CDR3 totals 14 residues. The DNA for the CDR3 is TGCGCCAGCAGCCTGGGGACAGGGGGACCAGAAGCTTTCTTT. Translating gives CASSLGTGGPEAFF. The full variable domain, rest sourced from reference TRBV5-1 and TRBJ1-1, is KAGVTQTPRYLIKTRGQQVTLSCSPISGHRSVSWYQQTPGQGLQFLFEYFSETQRNKGNFPGRFSGRQFSNSRSEMNVSTLELGDSALYLCASSLGTGGPEAFFGQGTRLTVV.